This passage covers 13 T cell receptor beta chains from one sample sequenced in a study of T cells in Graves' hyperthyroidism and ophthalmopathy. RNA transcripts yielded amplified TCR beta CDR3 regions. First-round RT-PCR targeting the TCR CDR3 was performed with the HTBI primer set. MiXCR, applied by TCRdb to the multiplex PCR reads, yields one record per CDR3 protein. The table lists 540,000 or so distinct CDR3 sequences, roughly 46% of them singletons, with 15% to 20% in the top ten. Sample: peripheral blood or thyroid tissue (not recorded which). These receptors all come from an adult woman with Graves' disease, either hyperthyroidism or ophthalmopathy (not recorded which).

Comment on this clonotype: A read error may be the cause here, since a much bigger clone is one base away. CDR3 DNA sequence: TGTACCAGCAGCTTAGGCCGTCACAGGGTTGGCACTGAAGCTTTCTTT. Translation gives CTSSLGRHRVGTEAFF. The chain is built from TRBV11-2 and TRBJ1-1; D perhaps matches TRBD1 (6 bases). Germline CDR1 reads SGHAT; CDR2 reads FQNNGV. This CDR3 spans 16 amino acids.

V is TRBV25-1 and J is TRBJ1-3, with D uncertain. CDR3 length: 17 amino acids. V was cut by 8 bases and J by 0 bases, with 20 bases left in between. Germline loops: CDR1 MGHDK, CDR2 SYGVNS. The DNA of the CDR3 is TGTGCCAGCTTCTATATGAAAAAGGTTAGCTCTGGAAACACCATATATTTT. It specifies CASFYMKKVSSGNTIYF.

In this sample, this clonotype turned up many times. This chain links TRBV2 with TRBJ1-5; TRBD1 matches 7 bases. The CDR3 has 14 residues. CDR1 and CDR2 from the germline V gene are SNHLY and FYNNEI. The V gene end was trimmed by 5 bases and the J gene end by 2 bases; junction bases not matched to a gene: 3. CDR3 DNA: TGTGCCAGCAGTTACGACAGGGGCAATCAGCCCCAGCATTTT. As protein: CASSYDRGNQPQHF.

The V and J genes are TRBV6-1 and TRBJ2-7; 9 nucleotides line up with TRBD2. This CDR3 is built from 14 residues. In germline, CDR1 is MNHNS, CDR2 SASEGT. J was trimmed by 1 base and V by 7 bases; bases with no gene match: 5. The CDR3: CASTRGGASYEQYF. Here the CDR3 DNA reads TGTGCCAGCACGCGGGGGGGGGCTTCCTACGAGCAGTACTTC.

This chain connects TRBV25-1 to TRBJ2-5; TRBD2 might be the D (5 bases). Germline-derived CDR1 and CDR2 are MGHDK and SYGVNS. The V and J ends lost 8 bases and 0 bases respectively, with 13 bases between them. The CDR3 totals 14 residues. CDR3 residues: CASQDLLYQETQYF. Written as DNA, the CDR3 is TGTGCCAGCCAGGACTTGCTCTACCAAGAGACCCAGTACTTC.

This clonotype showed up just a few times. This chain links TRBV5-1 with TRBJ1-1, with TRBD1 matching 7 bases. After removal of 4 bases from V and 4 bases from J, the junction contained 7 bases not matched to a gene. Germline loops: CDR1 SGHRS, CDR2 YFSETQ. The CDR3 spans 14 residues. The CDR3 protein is CASSKTGKGTEAFF. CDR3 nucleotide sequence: TGCGCCAGCAGCAAGACAGGGAAGGGCACTGAAGCTTTCTTT.

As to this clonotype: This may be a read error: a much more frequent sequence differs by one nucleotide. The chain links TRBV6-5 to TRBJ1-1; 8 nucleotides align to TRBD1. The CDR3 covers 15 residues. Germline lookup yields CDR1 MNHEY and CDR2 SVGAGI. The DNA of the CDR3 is TGTGCCAGCAGGGCAGGACAGGGAGCGGACACTAAAGCTTTCTTT. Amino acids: CASRAGQGADTKAFF.

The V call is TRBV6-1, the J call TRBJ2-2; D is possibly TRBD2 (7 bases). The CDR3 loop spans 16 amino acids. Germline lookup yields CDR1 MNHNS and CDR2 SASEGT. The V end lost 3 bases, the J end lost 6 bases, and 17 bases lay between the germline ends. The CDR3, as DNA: TGTGCCAGCAGTGAGAAACAGGGAGGGCGCTCCGGGGAGCTGTTTTTT. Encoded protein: CASSEKQGGRSGELFF.

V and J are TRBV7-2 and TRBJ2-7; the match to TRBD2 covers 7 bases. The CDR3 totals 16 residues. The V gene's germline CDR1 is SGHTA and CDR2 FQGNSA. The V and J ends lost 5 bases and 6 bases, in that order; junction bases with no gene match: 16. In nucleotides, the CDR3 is TGTGCCAGCAGCCCTTGGGGGGGAAGAGGAGTCGGCGAGCAGTACTTC. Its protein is CASSPWGGRGVGEQYF.

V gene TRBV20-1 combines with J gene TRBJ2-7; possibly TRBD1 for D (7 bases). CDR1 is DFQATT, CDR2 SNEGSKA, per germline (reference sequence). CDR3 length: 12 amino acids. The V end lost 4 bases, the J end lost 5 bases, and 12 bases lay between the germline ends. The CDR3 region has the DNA TGCAGTGCTAAGGGCAGGGGGGACGAGCAGTACTTC. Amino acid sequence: CSAKGRGDEQYF.

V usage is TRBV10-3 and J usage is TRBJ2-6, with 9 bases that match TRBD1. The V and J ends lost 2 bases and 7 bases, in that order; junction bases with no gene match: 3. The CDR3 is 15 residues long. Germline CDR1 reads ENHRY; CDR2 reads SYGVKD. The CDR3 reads CAISEKGQGANVLTF. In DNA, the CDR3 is TGTGCCATCAGTGAGAAGGGACAGGGTGCCAACGTCCTGACTTTC.

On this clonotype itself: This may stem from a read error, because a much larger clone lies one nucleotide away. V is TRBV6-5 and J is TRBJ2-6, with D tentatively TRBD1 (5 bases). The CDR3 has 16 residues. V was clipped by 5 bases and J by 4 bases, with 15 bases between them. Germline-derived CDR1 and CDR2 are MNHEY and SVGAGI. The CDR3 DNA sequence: TGTGCCAGCAGTGATGAGGAAGGGGCCGGGGCCAACGTCCTGACTTTC. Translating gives CASSDEEGAGANVLTF.

In DNA, the CDR3 is TGTGCCAGCAGCCCAACAGGGGAGGGTCTTAGGTTTTCCTACGAGCAGTACTTC. Translation: CASSPTGEGLRFSYEQYF. The chain uses TRBV7-2 and TRBJ2-7; D could derive from TRBD1 or TRBD2 (7 bases each). This CDR3 has 18 amino acids. The germline V gene has CDR1 SGHTA and CDR2 FQGNSA. V lost 5 bases to trimming and J lost 1 base, with 24 bases between them.